The T cell receptor beta chain under discussion was sequenced for a study of blood T cell repertoires in COVID-19. Looking at the study overall: The United States, Italy and Spain supplied acute and convalescent COVID-19 samples. Sample material is recorded as cDNA or gDNA derived from T cells, B-cell-depleted T cells, or PBMCs.

Original analysis: Reference gene primer amplification gave estimated nucleated cell counts. Libraries were prepared by immunoSEQ multiplex PCR; TCRdb keeps only in-frame clonotypes and omits some of them. V, J and clone size are those of that table, while D and trimming were read from the DNA. Here the sample spans approximately 200,000 clones, about 95% being singletons. The CDR3 contains 16 residues. V was pared by 0 bases and J by 4 bases, with 9 bases of the junction left unmatched. CDR1 and CDR2 (germline): SGHDT, YYEEEE. Seattle cases were enrolled at active infection and followed longitudinally.

The sequenced material came from peripheral blood. The rearrangement links TRBV5-6 to TRBJ1-1, with 7 positions matching TRBD1. This TCR was sampled from a man aged 25 to 40 with COVID-19, enrolled during active disease. In nucleotides, the CDR3 is TGTGCCAGCAGCTTGGCGTTTGGCACAGGGGCCACTGAAGCTTTCTTT. Translated, it gives CASSLAFGTGATEAFF.